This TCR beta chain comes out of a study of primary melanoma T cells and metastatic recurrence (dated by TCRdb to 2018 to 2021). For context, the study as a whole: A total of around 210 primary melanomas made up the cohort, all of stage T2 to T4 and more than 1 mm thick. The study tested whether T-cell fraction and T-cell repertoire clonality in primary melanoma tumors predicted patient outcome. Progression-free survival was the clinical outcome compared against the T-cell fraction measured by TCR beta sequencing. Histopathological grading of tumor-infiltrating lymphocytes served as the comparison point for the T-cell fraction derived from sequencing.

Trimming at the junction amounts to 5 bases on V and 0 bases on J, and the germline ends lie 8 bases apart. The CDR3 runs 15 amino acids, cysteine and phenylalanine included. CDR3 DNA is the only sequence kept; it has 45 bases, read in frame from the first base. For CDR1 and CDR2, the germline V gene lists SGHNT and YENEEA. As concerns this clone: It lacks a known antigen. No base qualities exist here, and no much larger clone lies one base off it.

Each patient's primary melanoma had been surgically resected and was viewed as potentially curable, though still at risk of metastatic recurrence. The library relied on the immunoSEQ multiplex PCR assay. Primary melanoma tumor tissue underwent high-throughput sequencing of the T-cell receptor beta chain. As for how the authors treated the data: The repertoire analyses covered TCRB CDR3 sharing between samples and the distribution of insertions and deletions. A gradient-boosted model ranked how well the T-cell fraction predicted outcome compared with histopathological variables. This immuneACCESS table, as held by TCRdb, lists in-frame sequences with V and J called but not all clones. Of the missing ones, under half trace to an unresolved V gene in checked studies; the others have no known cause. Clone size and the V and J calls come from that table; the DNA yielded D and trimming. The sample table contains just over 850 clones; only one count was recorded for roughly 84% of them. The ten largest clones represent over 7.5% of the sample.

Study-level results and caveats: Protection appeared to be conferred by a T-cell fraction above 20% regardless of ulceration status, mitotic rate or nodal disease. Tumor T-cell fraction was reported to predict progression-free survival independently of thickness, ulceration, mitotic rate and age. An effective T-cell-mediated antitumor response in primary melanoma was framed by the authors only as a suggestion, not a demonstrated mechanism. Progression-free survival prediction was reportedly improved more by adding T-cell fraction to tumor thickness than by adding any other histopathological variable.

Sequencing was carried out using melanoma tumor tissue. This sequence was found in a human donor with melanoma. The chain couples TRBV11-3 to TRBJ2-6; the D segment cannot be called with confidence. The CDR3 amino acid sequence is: CASSRDNSGANVLTF. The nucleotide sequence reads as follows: TGTGCCAGCAGCCGCGACAACTCTGGGGCCAACGTCCTGACTTTC.